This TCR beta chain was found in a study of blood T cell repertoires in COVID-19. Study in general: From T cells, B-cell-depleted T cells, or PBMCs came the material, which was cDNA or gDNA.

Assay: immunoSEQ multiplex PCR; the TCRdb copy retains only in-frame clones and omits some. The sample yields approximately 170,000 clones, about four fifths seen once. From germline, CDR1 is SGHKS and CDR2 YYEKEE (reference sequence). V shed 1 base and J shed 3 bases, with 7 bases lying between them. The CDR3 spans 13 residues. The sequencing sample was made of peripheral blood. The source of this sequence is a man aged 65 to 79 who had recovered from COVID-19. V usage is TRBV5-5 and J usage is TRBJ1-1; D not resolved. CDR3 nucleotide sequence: TGTGCCAGCAGCTTGATCTTTGACACTGAAGCTTTCTTT. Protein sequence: CASSLIFDTEAFF.